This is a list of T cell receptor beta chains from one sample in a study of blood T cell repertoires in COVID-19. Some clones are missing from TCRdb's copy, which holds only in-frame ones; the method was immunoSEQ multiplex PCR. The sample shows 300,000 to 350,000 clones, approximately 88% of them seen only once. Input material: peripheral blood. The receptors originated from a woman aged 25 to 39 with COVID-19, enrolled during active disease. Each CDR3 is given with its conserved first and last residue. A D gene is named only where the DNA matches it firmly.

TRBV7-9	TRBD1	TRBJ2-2	CASSSSPGTGTNTGELFF	TGTGCCAGCAGCTCAAGTCCCGGGACAGGGACGAACACCGGGGAGCTGTTTTTT
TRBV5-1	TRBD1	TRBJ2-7	CASSLEGASEQYF	TGCGCCAGCAGCTTGGAGGGGGCAAGCGAGCAGTACTTC
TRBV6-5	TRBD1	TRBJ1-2	CASRPTGANYGYTF	TGTGCCAGCAGGCCGACAGGGGCTAACTATGGCTACACCTTC
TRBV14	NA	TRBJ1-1	CASSPRGVRNTEAFF	TGTGCCAGCAGCCCCCGCGGAGTTCGGAACACTGAAGCTTTCTTT
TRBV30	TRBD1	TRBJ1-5	CAWSTGQGHEPQHF	TGTGCCTGGAGTACAGGACAGGGCCATGAGCCCCAGCATTTT
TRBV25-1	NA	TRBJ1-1	CASKVGGSTEAFF	TGTGCCAGCAAAGTGGGAGGAAGCACTGAAGCTTTCTTT
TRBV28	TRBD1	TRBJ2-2	CASSTIGTGGALGELFF	TGTGCCAGCAGTACAATCGGGACAGGGGGCGCTTTGGGGGAGCTGTTTTTT
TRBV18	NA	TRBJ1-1	CASSPLRDTEAFF	TGTGCCAGCTCACCATTGCGAGACACTGAAGCTTTCTTT
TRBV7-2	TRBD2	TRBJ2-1	CASSQTLRGWSNEQFF	TGTGCCAGCAGCCAAACGTTGCGGGGGTGGTCTAATGAGCAGTTCTTC
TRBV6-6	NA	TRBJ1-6	CASGGARERSPLHF	TGTGCCAGCGGAGGGGCCCGCGAGCGTTCACCCCTCCACTTT
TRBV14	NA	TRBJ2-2	CASSQATGNTGELFF	TGTGCCAGCAGCCAAGCGACAGGGAACACCGGGGAGCTGTTTTTT
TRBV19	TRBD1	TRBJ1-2	CASSTGTGDNGYTF	TGTGCCAGTAGTACCGGGACAGGGGATAATGGCTACACCTTC
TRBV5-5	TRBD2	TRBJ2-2	CASSFGLSGGAFRELFF	TGTGCCAGCAGCTTCGGCCTAAGCGGGGGGGCATTTAGGGAGCTGTTTTTT
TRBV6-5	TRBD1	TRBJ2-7	CATPGGENSYEQYF	TGTGCCACTCCAGGGGGAGAGAACTCCTACGAGCAGTACTTC
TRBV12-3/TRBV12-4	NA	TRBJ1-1	CASSLSNTEAFF	TGTGCCAGCAGTTTGAGTAACACTGAAGCTTTCTTT
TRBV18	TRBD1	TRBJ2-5	CASSPTGQQETQYF	TGTGCCAGCTCACCAACGGGACAGCAAGAGACCCAGTACTTC
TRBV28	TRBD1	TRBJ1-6	CASSFPGQGNSPLHF	TGTGCCAGCAGTTTCCCGGGACAGGGAAACTCACCCCTCCACTTT
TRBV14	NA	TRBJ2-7	CASSQGGQIPYEQYF	TGTGCCAGCAGCCAGGGGGGACAGATCCCCTACGAGCAGTACTTC